This is a list of T cell receptor beta chains from one sample in a study of cytomegalovirus exposure and HLA in healthy donors. The method was immunoSEQ multiplex PCR; TCRdb's version includes in-frame clones alone and lacks a portion of them. The sample has under 200,000 clones, 75% to 80% seen once. Sequencing input: PBMCs. The origin of the receptors is a man in his fifties or sixties in good health and CMV-seropositive. Each CDR3 is given with its conserved first and last residue. A D gene is named only where the DNA matches it firmly. Only part of the rows carry a size: once, few, many, or a class if the clone is expanded.

>NA|TRBJ1-2|NA|TRBV28
TGTGCCAGCACCTCTTGGGGCCAGAACTATGGCTACACCTTC
CASTSWGQNYGYTF
>NA|TRBJ2-7|TRBD1|TRBV4-2
TGTGCCAGCAGCCAAGATGCGCTGAAGGGACAGGGGACCTCATGGGAGCAGTACTTC
CASSQDALKGQGTSWEQYF
>NA|TRBJ2-1|NA|TRBV9
TGTGCCAGCAGCGTAGGGGGAGGGGGGGGCTACAATGAGCAGTTCTTC
CASSVGGGGGYNEQFF
>NA|TRBJ2-1|NA|TRBV15
TGTGCCACCAGCAGCGTAAAATCCTTTAAGTTGATGTATACTGGTGAGCAGTTCTTC
CATSSVKSFKLMYTGEQFF
>NA|TRBJ2-1|TRBD2|TRBV6-5
TGTGCCAGCAGTCCCGGGACTAGCCCATCCACCCCACTCTTC
CASSPGTSPSTPLF
>NA|TRBJ2-7|NA|TRBV11-2
TGTGCCAGCAGCCTCGACACCCGCTCCTACGAGCAGTACTTC
CASSLDTRSYEQYF
>NA|TRBJ2-2|NA|TRBV30
TGTGCCTGGACCAGAGACATACTCACCGGGGAGCTGTTTTTT
CAWTRDILTGELFF
>NA|TRBJ2-2|NA|TRBV7-9
TGTGCCAGCAGTTGGACTTTACACACCGGGGAGCTGTTTTTT
CASSWTLHTGELFF
>NA|TRBJ2-2|TRBD1|TRBV4-2
TGTGCCAGCAGGGCCCAAACCGGGACAGGGGGCGCCGGGGAGCTGTTTTTT
CASRAQTGTGGAGELFF
>NA|TRBJ1-5|NA|TRBV19
TGTGCCAGTACCCCAGGGTGGGGTAGCAATCAGCCCCAGCATTTT
CASTPGWGSNQPQHF
>NA|TRBJ2-3|TRBD1|TRBV5-1
TGCGCCAGCAGCCCGCGACAGGGGGCCGCAGATACGCAGTATTTT
CASSPRQGAADTQYF
>few|TRBJ2-3|NA|TRBV6-5
TGTGCCAGCAGTTACGGCCCAACCACAGATACGCAGTATTTT
CASSYGPTTDTQYF
>once|TRBJ1-2|TRBD1|TRBV6-5
TGTGCCAGCAAGGGGGCAGGGTCATATGGCTACACCTTC
CASKGAGSYGYTF
>once|TRBJ1-5|TRBD1|TRBV10-2
TGCGCCAGCAGGACAGGGGTCCCCAATCAGCCCCAGCATTTT
CASRTGVPNQPQHF
>NA|TRBJ2-1|TRBD2|TRBV5-6
TGTGCCAGCAGCTTTGTGGGACTAGCGGCCCTTAATGAGCAGTTCTTC
CASSFVGLAALNEQFF
>few|TRBJ2-2|TRBD2|TRBV5-1
TGCGCCAGCAGCTCCTCGTCCCAGGGACTAGCGACCGGGGAGCTGTTTTTT
CASSSSSQGLATGELFF
>NA|TRBJ2-5|TRBD2|TRBV7-9
TGTGCCAGCAGCTTAGGGCTAGCGGGGGGCCAAGAGACCCAGTACTTC
CASSLGLAGGQETQYF
>NA|TRBJ1-4|NA|TRBV4-2
TGTGCCAGCAGCCAAGATCGAGAGAGGGAAAAACTGTTTTTT
CASSQDREREKLFF
>NA|TRBJ2-7|TRBD1|TRBV18
TGTGCCAGCTCACCAAGACAGGGGGCATACGAGCAGTACTTC
CASSPRQGAYEQYF
>NA|TRBJ2-1|NA|TRBV10-3
TGTGCAACTGGGACTCATAACAATGAGCAGTTCTTC
CATGTHNNEQFF
>NA|TRBJ1-2|TRBD1|TRBV19
TGTGCCAGTAGTCCGGGGACAGCCGTCTATGGCTACACCTTC
CASSPGTAVYGYTF
>NA|TRBJ2-5|TRBD1|TRBV27
TGTGCCACCAGACAGGGGTTAGAGACCCAGTACTTC
CATRQGLETQYF
>NA|TRBJ1-2|NA|TRBV6-1
TGTGCCAGCAGTGGATCCTACAGGGAGCTAGACTATGGCTACACCTTC
CASSGSYRELDYGYTF
>NA|TRBJ2-3|TRBD2|TRBV9
TGTGCCAGCAGCGTAGTTGCGGGGGGGGTCACAGATACGCAGTATTTT
CASSVVAGGVTDTQYF
>NA|TRBJ1-1|NA|TRBV27
TGTGCCAGCAGTTTATTTTTGACAGCCCACACTGAAGCTTTCTTT
CASSLFLTAHTEAFF
>NA|TRBJ2-5|NA|TRBV7-9
TGTGCCAGCAGTCCCTTACTAGCAAAAGAGACCCAGTACTTC
CASSPLLAKETQYF
>NA|TRBJ1-1|NA|TRBV27
TGTGCCAGCAGTTTACAATCGAACACTGAAGCTTTCTTT
CASSLQSNTEAFF
>once|TRBJ2-1|NA|TRBV28
TGTGCCAGCAAACTATCCGGGGGGCAGGTCAATGAGCAGTTCTTC
CASKLSGGQVNEQFF
>NA|TRBJ1-2|NA|TRBV18
TGTGCCAGCTCACCAGGCTCAGAACCTTATGGCTACACCTTC
CASSPGSEPYGYTF
>NA|TRBJ2-5|TRBD2|TRBV7-2
TGTGCCAGCAGCTCTATAACTAGCGGGGGCAGAGAGACCCAGTACTTC
CASSSITSGGRETQYF
>NA|TRBJ2-5|TRBD1|TRBV6-5
TGTGCCAGCAGTGGGAGACAGGGGGCGTGGGAGACCCAGTACTTC
CASSGRQGAWETQYF
>NA|TRBJ2-7|NA|TRBV7-9
TGTTCCAGCAGCCAAAACGTCGGCGAGCAGTACTTC
CSSSQNVGEQYF
>NA|TRBJ2-6|NA|TRBV28
TGTGCCAGCAGTTTCTTAACTGGGGCCAACGTCCTGACTTTC
CASSFLTGANVLTF
>NA|TRBJ2-2|TRBD1|TRBV15
TGTGCCACCAGCAGAACGACAGGGTCCCCCGGGGAGCTGTTTTTT
CATSRTTGSPGELFF
>few|TRBJ1-1|NA|TRBV9
TGTGCCAGCAGCCACAGGGAATATTCCGCTGAAGCTTTCTTT
CASSHREYSAEAFF
>NA|TRBJ2-3|NA|TRBV7-9
TGTGCCAGCAGCTTTTCAGGAACGTTGCGGTATTTT
CASSFSGTLRYF
>NA|TRBJ2-3|TRBD1|TRBV27
TGTGCCAGCAGTTTAACCTTAACCGGGACAGGGACAGATACGCAGTATTTT
CASSLTLTGTGTDTQYF
>NA|TRBJ2-7|TRBD1|TRBV5-1
TGCGCCAGCAGCTCCGGGACAGGGTCCTACGAGCAGTACTTC
CASSSGTGSYEQYF
>once|TRBJ2-2|NA|TRBV6-4
TGTGCCAGCAGAGAACAGGGGAACACCGGGGAGCTGTTTTTT
CASREQGNTGELFF
>NA|TRBJ2-3|NA|TRBV6-4
TGTGCCAGCAGTGGGTCGGGCACAGATACGCAGTATTTT
CASSGSGTDTQYF
>few|TRBJ1-1|TRBD1|TRBV9
TGTGCCAGCAGCGCTGACAGGGGCGGGAACACTGAAGCTTTCTTT
CASSADRGGNTEAFF
>NA|TRBJ1-2|NA|TRBV10-3
TGTGCCATCCGCCTAGGAGGGAACTATGGCTACACCTTC
CAIRLGGNYGYTF
>NA|TRBJ2-2|TRBD2|TRBV13
TGTGCCAGCAGCTTCCTTTCTAGGGGAAGCGGGGGGTTCAAGACCGGGGAGCTGTTTTTT
CASSFLSRGSGGFKTGELFF
>NA|TRBJ2-3|NA|TRBV7-2
TGTGCCAGCAGCTTAAGTGGGGCTACGCAGTATTTT
CASSLSGATQYF
>NA|TRBJ1-4|NA|TRBV14
TGTGCCAGCAGCCACCTCGGACACCTTAATGAAAAACTGTTTTTT
CASSHLGHLNEKLFF
>NA|TRBJ2-3|NA|TRBV6-1
TGTGCCAGCAGCCTTATATGGGCTAACACAGATACGCAGTATTTT
CASSLIWANTDTQYF
>NA|TRBJ2-1|NA|TRBV7-8
TGTGCCAGCAGCCAGGGGACGGGAGGCTCCTACAATGAGCAGTTCTTC
CASSQGTGGSYNEQFF
>NA|TRBJ2-2|NA|TRBV27
TGTGCCAGCAGTTTAACCCACTCGGACACCGGGGAGCTGTTTTTT
CASSLTHSDTGELFF
>NA|TRBJ2-7|TRBD1|TRBV13
TGTGCCAGCAGCTCGGACAGGGATTTCGAGCAGTACTTC
CASSSDRDFEQYF
>few|TRBJ2-5|NA|TRBV7-9
TGTGCCAGCAGCTTAGAGGCGGGGGCCGGGGCCCAGTACTTC
CASSLEAGAGAQYF
>NA|TRBJ1-3|TRBD1|TRBV7-8
TGTGCCAGCAGCTTAGTATTGGGGACAGCTGGAAACACCATATATTTT
CASSLVLGTAGNTIYF
>NA|TRBJ2-2|NA|TRBV5-6
TGTGCCAGCAGCTTCGGAACGGGTATCGGGGAGCTGTTTTTT
CASSFGTGIGELFF
>NA|TRBJ1-1|TRBD1|TRBV29-1
TGCAGCGTTCGGACAGGGGGGAACACTGAAGCTTTCTTT
CSVRTGGNTEAFF